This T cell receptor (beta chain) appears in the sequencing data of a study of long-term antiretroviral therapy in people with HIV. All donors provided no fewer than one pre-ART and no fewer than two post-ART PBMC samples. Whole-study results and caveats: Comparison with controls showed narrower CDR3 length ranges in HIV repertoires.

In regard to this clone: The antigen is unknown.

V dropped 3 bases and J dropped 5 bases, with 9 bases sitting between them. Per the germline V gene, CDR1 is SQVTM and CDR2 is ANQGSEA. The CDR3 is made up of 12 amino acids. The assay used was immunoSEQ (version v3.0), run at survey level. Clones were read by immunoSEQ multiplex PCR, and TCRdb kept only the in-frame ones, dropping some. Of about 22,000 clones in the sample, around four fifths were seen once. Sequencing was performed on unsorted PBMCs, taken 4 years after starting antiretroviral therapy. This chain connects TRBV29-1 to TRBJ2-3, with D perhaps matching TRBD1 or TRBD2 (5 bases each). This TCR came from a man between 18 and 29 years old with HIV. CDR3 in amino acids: CSVDEGQDTQYF. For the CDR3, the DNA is TGCAGCGTTGATGAGGGGCAAGATACGCAGTATTTT.